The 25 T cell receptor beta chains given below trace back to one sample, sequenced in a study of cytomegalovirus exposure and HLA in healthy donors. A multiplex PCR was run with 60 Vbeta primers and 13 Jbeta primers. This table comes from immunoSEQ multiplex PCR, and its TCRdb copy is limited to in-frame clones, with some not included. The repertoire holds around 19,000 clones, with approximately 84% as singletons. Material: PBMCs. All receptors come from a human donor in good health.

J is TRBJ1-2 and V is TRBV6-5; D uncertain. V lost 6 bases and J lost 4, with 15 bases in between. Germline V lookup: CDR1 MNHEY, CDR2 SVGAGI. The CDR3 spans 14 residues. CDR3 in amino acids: CASSLDGGGYGYTF. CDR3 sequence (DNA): TGTGCCAGCAGCCTCGACGGCGGTGGCTATGGCTACACCTTC.

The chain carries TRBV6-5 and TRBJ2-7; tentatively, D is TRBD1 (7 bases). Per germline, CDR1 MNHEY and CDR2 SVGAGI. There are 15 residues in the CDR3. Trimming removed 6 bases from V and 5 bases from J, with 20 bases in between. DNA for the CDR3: TGTGCCAGCAGATTATACCGACAGGGCGGGAACGAGCAGTACTTC. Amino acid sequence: CASRLYRQGGNEQYF.

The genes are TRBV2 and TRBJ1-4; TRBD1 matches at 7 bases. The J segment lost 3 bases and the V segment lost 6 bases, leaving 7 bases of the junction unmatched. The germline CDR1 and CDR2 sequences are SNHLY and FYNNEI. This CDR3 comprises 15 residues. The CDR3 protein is CASRENRGSNEKLFF. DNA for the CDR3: TGTGCCAGCAGAGAGAACAGGGGATCTAATGAAAAACTGTTTTTT. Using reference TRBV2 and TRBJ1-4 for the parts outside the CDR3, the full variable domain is EPEVTQTPSHQVTQMGQEVILRCVPISNHLYFYWYRQILGQKVEFLVSFYNNEISEKSEIFDDQFSVERPDGSNFTLKIRSTKLEDSAMYFCASRENRGSNEKLFFGSGTQLSVL.

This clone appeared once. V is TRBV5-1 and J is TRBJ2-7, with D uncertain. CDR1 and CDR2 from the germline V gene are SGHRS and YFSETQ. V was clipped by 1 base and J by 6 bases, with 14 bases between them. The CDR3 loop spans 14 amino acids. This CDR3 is CASSLSGPLGEQYF. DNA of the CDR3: TGCGCCAGCAGCTTGAGTGGGCCCTTGGGCGAGCAGTACTTC.

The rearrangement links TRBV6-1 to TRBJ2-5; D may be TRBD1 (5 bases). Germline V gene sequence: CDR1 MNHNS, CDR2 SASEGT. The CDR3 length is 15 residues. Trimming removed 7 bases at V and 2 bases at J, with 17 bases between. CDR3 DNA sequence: TGTGCCAGCACTTTCATCCAGGGTCGGCAAGAGACCCAGTACTTC. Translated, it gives CASTFIQGRQETQYF.

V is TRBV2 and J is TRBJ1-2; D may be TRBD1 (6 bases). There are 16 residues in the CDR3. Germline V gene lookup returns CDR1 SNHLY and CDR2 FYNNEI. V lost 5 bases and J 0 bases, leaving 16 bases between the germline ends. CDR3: CASSLGQGLSNYGYTF. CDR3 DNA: TGTGCCAGCAGTCTTGGGCAGGGGCTATCTAACTATGGCTACACCTTC.

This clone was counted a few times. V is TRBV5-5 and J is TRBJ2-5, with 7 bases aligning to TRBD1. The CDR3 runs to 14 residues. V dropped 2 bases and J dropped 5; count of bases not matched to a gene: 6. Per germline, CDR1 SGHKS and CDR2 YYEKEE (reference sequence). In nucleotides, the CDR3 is TGTGCCAGCAGCTTTAGGGGGCCTGGGGAGACCCAGTACTTC. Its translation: CASSFRGPGETQYF.

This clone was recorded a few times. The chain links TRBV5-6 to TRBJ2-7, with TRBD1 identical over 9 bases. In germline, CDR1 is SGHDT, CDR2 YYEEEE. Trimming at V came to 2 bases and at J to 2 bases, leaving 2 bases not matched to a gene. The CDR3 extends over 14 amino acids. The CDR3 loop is CASSFGTGTYEQYF. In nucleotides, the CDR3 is TGTGCCAGCAGCTTCGGGACAGGGACCTACGAGCAGTACTTC.

Written as DNA, the CDR3 is TGTGCTAGTGGTTTGGGAGGTCGGTCCTCTGGGGCCAACGTCCTGACTTTC. It encodes CASGLGGRSSGANVLTF. This rearrangement joins TRBV12-5 to TRBJ2-6; D remains unclear. The CDR3 loop spans 17 amino acids. V was cut by 1 base and J by 0 bases, with 10 bases left in between. The germline CDR1 and CDR2 sequences are LGHNT and FRNRAP.

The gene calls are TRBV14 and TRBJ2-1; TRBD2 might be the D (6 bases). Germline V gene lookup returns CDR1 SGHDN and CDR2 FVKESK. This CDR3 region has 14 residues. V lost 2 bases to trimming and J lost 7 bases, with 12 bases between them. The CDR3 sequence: CASSQRFAGNEQFF. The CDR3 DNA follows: TGTGCCAGCAGCCAACGATTTGCGGGAAATGAGCAGTTCTTC.

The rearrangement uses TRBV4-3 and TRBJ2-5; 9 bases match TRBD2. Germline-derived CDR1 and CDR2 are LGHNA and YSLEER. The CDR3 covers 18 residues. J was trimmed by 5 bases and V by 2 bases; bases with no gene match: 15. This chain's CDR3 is CASSQTGTSFPTAETQYF. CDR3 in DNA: TGCGCCAGCAGCCAAACCGGGACTAGCTTTCCCACGGCCGAGACCCAGTACTTC.

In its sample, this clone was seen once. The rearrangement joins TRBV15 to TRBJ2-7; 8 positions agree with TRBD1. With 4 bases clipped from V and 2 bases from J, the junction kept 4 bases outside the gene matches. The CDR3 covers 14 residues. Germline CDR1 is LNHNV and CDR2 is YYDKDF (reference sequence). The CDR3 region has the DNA TGTGCCACCAGCACCGGGACAGGACCCTACGAGCAGTACTTC. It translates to CATSTGTGPYEQYF.

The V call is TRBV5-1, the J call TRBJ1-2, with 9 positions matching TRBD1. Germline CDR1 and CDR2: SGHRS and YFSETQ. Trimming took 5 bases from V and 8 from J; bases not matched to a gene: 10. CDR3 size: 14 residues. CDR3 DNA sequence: TGCGCCAGCAGATTCCGGGACAGGGAGCACGGCTACACCTTC. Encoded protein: CASRFRDREHGYTF.

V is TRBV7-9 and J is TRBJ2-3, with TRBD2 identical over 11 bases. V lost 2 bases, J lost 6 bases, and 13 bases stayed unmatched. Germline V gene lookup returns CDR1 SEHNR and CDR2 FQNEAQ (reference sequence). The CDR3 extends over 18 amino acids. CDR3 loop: CASSLRETSGAEGDTQYF. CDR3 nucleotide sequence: TGTGCCAGCAGCTTACGGGAGACTAGCGGGGCGGAGGGTGATACGCAGTATTTT.

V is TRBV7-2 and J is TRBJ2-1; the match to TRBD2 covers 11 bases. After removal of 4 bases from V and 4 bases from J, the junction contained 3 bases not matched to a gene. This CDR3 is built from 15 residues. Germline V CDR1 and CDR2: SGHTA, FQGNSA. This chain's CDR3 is CASSSGTSGYNEQFF. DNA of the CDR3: TGTGCCAGCAGCTCCGGGACTAGCGGTTACAATGAGCAGTTCTTC.

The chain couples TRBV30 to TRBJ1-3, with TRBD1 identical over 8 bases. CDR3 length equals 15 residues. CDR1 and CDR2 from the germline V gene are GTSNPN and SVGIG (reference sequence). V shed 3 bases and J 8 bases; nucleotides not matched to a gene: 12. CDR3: CAWSDPGQAGYTIYF. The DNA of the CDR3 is TGTGCCTGGAGCGATCCGGGACAGGCCGGGTACACCATATATTTT.

The CDR3 protein is CASRIGQGSQNEQFF. CDR3 bases: TGTGCCAGTAGAATTGGACAGGGTAGTCAAAATGAGCAGTTCTTC. The V and J genes are TRBV19 and TRBJ2-1; 8 bases fit TRBD1. CDR1 is LNHDA and CDR2 is SQIVND in the germline V gene (reference sequence). J gave up 7 bases and V 6 bases, and 11 bases lay outside the gene matches. The CDR3 covers 15 residues.

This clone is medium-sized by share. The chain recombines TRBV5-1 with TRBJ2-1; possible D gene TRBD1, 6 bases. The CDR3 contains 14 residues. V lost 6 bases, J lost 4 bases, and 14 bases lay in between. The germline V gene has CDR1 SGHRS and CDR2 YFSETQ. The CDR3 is CASTPQGGYNEQFF. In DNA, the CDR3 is TGCGCCAGCACCCCCCAAGGGGGATACAATGAGCAGTTCTTC.

CDR3 nucleotides: TGTGCCACCAACCCGACTAGTCCCTACGAGCAGTACTTC. Protein: CATNPTSPYEQYF. J is TRBJ2-7 and V is TRBV7-9; TRBD2 might be the D (6 bases). This CDR3 has 13 residues. V was shortened by 10 bases and J by 2 bases, with 15 bases between the two germline ends. Germline V gene data show CDR1 as SEHNR and CDR2 as FQNEAQ (reference sequence).

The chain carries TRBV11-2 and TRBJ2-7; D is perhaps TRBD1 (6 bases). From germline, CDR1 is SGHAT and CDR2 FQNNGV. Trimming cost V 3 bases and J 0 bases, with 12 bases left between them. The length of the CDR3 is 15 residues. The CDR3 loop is CASSLDSFSSYEQYF. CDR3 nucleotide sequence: TGTGCCAGCAGCTTGGACAGCTTTAGCTCCTACGAGCAGTACTTC.

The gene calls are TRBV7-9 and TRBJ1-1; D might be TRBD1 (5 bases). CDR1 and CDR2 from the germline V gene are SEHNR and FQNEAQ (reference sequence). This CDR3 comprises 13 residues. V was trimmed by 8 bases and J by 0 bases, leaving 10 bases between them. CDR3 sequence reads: CASGRQMNTEAFF. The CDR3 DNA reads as TGTGCCAGCGGCCGACAGATGAACACTGAAGCTTTCTTT.

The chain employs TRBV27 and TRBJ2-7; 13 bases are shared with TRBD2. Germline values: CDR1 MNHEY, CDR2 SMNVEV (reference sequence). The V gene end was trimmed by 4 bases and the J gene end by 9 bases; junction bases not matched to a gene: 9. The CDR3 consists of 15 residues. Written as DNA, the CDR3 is TGTGCCAGCAGTTCACGACTAGCGGGAGGAAGTGTGCAGTACTTC. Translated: CASSSRLAGGSVQYF.

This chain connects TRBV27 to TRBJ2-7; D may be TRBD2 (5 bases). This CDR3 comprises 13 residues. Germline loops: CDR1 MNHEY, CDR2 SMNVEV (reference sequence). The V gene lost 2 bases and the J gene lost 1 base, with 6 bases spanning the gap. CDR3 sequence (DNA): TGTGCCAGCAGTTTAGGACTTTCCTACGAGCAGTACTTC. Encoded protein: CASSLGLSYEQYF.

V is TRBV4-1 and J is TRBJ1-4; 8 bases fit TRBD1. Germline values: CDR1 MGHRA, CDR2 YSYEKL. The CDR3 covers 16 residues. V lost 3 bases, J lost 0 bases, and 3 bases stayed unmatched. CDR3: CASSHGQGSTNEKLFF. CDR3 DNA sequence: TGCGCCAGCAGCCACGGACAGGGCTCAACTAATGAAAAACTGTTTTTT.

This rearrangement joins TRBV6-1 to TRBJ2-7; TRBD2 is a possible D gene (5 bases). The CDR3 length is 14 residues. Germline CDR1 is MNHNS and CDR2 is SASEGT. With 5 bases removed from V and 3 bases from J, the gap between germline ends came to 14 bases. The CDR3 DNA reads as TGTGCCAGCAGTCGGGCCGGGAACTACTACGAGCAGTACTTC. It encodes CASSRAGNYYEQYF.